This TCR beta chain was profiled in a study of T-cell reconstitution after alpha-beta-depleted transplantation in children. Researchers prepared the TCRbeta library using unique molecular identifiers, the study reports. TCRdb re-derived calls from the PCR reads in MiXCR, one entry per CDR3 protein. The table includes 350,000 to 500,000 distinct CDR3 sequences, roughly two fifths detected once. Whole-study results and caveats: Among T cells one year after transplant, newly produced cells accounted for most counts and diversity. Reported findings indicate that, about two months after transplant, alpha-beta T cells came from several hundred expanded clones, which were derived from non-depleted graft cells. Some patients owed their high day-60 TCRbeta diversity to surviving recipient T cells and thymic progenitors.

In the case of this clonotype: The antigen remains undetermined.

V was trimmed by 9 bases and J by 0 bases, leaving 9 bases between them. Germline V gene data show CDR1 as MDHEN and CDR2 as SYDVKM. The CDR3 covers 12 residues. The rearrangement links TRBV28 to TRBJ2-7; D is ambiguous. This TCR came from a girl between 2 and 10 years old with aplastic anemia, due to receive a stem cell transplant. This specimen consisted of PBMCs, obtained before TCRalphabeta/CD19-depleted stem cell transplant. The CDR3 nucleotides are TGTGCCAGTGCGGACCCCTCCTACGAGCAGTACTTC. Amino acid sequence: CASADPSYEQYF.